The entry that follows covers one TCR beta chain sequence. This entry is derived from a study of blood T cell repertoires in COVID-19. For the study at large: Material from acute and convalescent COVID-19 was sourced from the United States, Italy and Spain. Sample material is recorded as cDNA or gDNA derived from T cells, B-cell-depleted T cells, or PBMCs.

Original handling: The assay estimated nucleated cells by amplifying reference gene primers. Data came from immunoSEQ multiplex PCR; TCRdb stores just in-frame clones and leaves some out. V, J and clone size are taken as reported in that table, and D and trimming were inferred from the DNA itself. The sample consists of 250,000 to 350,000 clones, about 83% of them appearing once. The clonotype was recovered from a woman aged 50 to 60 with acute or convalescent COVID-19. The sequenced material came from peripheral blood.

The chain's CDR3 is CASSLNRVNEQFF. CDR3 DNA: TGTGCCAGCAGTTTAAACAGGGTCAATGAGCAGTTCTTC. This chain connects TRBV27 to TRBJ2-1; weak D call: TRBD1 (6 bases). CDR1 MNHEY and CDR2 SMNVEV come from the germline V gene (reference sequence). The CDR3 is made up of 13 amino acids. Trimming pared 2 bases from V and 6 bases from J, leaving 8 bases between.